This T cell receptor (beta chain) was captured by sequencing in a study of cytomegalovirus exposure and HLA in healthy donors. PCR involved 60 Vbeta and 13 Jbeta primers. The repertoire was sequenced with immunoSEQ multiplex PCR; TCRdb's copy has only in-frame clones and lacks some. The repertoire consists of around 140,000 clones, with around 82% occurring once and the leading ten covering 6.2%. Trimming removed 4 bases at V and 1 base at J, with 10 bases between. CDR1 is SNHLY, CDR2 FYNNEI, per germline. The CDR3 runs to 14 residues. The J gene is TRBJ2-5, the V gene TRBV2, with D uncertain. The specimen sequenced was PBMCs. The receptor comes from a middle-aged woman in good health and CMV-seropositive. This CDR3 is CASSGVNSQETQYF. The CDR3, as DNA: TGTGCCAGCAGTGGTGTTAACAGCCAAGAGACCCAGTACTTC.